These T cell receptor beta chains were read from a single sample in a study of T cell responses to AZD1222 COVID-19 vaccine. The assay was immunoSEQ multiplex PCR, and TCRdb's table has in-frame clones only and misses some. The sample holds 150,000 to 200,000 clones, 93% seen once. This sample comprised peripheral blood, obtained on day 0 of AZD1222 vaccination. All receptors derive from an adult in good health. Both conserved end residues are part of each CDR3. The D gene is left open where the match is weak. Only part of the rows carry a size: once, few, many, or a class if the clone is expanded.

v_gene	abundance	len	j_gene	d_gene	CDR3aa	CDR3nt
TRBV5-8	-	15	TRBJ2-7	-	CASRKTRGSSYEQYF	TGTGCCAGCAGAAAGACAAGGGGGAGCTCCTACGAGCAGTACTTC
TRBV29-1	-	13	TRBJ1-2	-	CSVGAGDNYGYTF	TGCAGCGTTGGGGCAGGGGATAACTATGGCTACACCTTC
TRBV19	-	13	TRBJ1-5	TRBD1	CASSGQANQPQHF	TGTGCCAGTAGTGGACAGGCGAATCAGCCCCAGCATTTT
TRBV5-1	-	13	TRBJ1-2	-	CASRSPGEDGYTF	TGCGCCAGCAGATCTCCCGGGGAGGATGGCTACACCTTC
TRBV19	once	16	TRBJ1-5	-	CASSIMGSGGTQPQHF	TGTGCCAGTAGTATCATGGGATCGGGAGGGACTCAGCCCCAGCATTTT
TRBV5-8	-	18	TRBJ1-2	-	CASTNGWLGQTLNYGYTF	TGTGCCAGCACCAACGGGTGGTTGGGGCAGACGCTTAACTATGGCTACACCTTC
TRBV7-9	-	16	TRBJ1-2	-	CASSVGPPFINYGYTF	TGTGCCAGCAGCGTGGGACCGCCATTTATTAACTATGGCTACACCTTC
TRBV16	-	14	TRBJ1-1	TRBD1	CASSFGTATLEAFF	TGTGCCAGCAGTTTCGGGACAGCTACCCTTGAAGCTTTCTTT
TRBV2	-	11	TRBJ2-7	-	CASVYSYEQYF	TGTGCCAGCGTATACAGCTACGAGCAGTACTTC
TRBV3-1/TRBV3-2	-	17	TRBJ2-7	TRBD2	CASSPGTSSDLYYEQYF	TGTGCCAGCAGTCCCGGGACTAGCTCCGACCTATACTACGAGCAGTACTTC
TRBV15	-	16	TRBJ2-3	TRBD2	CATSKFLAGVEDTQYF	TGTGCCACCAGCAAATTTCTAGCGGGAGTAGAAGATACGCAGTATTTT
TRBV19	-	16	TRBJ2-2	TRBD2	CASSSSGRGDTGELFF	TGTGCCAGTAGTTCGAGTGGGAGGGGCGACACCGGGGAGCTGTTTTTT
TRBV29-1	-	13	TRBJ1-1	-	CSVSGQLNTEAFF	TGCAGCGTCAGCGGACAGTTGAACACTGAAGCTTTCTTT
TRBV29-1	-	14	TRBJ1-4	-	CSVYDGGQNEKLFF	TGCAGCGTATACGACGGGGGCCAAAATGAAAAACTGTTTTTT
TRBV5-4	-	16	TRBJ2-1	-	CASSLAVDTASNEQFF	TGTGCCAGCAGCTTGGCCGTGGACACTGCGAGCAATGAGCAGTTCTTC
TRBV3-1/TRBV3-2	-	16	TRBJ1-4	-	CASSLTGTGTNEKLFF	TGTGCCAGCAGCCTAACAGGCACAGGAACAAATGAAAAACTGTTTTTT
TRBV5-1	-	15	TRBJ1-2	-	CASSLEGRGDYGYTF	TGCGCCAGCAGCTTGGAGGGGCGCGGGGACTATGGCTACACCTTC
TRBV6-5	-	14	TRBJ1-6	TRBD1	CASTPDRGRSPLHF	TGTGCCAGCACCCCGGACAGGGGGCGTTCACCCCTCCACTTT
TRBV4-1	-	13	TRBJ1-5	-	CASSLWSGQPQHF	TGCGCCAGCAGCCTATGGTCCGGTCAGCCCCAGCATTTT
TRBV10-2	-	15	TRBJ2-1	TRBD2	CASRSGTSGHNEQFF	TGCGCCAGCAGGTCCGGGACTAGCGGCCACAATGAGCAGTTCTTC
TRBV19	-	16	TRBJ2-1	-	CASSMIGTGTYNEQFF	TGTGCCAGTAGTATGATAGGAACGGGAACCTACAATGAGCAGTTCTTC
TRBV7-9	-	14	TRBJ1-1	-	CASSLDRGSTEAFF	TGTGCCAGCAGCTTAGATCGGGGGAGCACTGAAGCTTTCTTT
TRBV3-1/TRBV3-2	-	14	TRBJ1-2	TRBD1	CASSPTGQGYGYTF	TGTGCCAGCAGCCCCACGGGACAGGGCTATGGCTACACCTTC
TRBV6-1	once	19	TRBJ2-1	TRBD2	CASSDPFERAGVLGNEQFF	TGTGCCAGCAGTGACCCATTCGAACGGGCGGGAGTATTGGGCAATGAGCAGTTCTTC
TRBV19	-	13	TRBJ1-5	-	CASTKDGLQPQHF	TGTGCCAGTACCAAGGACGGGCTCCAGCCCCAGCATTTT
TRBV25-1	-	14	TRBJ1-4	-	CASSDGGAREKLFF	TGTGCCAGCAGTGACGGGGGCGCACGGGAAAAACTGTTTTTT
TRBV7-6	once	15	TRBJ2-1	-	CASSQELVAYNEQFF	TGTGCCAGCAGCCAAGAACTAGTTGCTTACAATGAGCAGTTCTTC
TRBV10-3	-	13	TRBJ2-7	-	CAIRAHTNYEQYF	TGTGCCATCAGGGCCCATACTAACTACGAGCAGTACTTC
TRBV5-1	-	18	TRBJ2-7	TRBD2	CASSLRTSGATGGYEQYF	TGCGCCAGCAGCTTAAGGACTAGCGGGGCCACGGGGGGCTACGAGCAGTACTTC
TRBV9	-	14	TRBJ1-6	TRBD1	CASSVGTADSPLHF	TGTGCCAGCAGCGTCGGGACAGCCGATTCACCCCTCCACTTT
TRBV7-2	-	14	TRBJ2-7	TRBD2	CASSPGGLPYEQYF	TGTGCCAGCAGCCCGGGGGGACTACCCTACGAGCAGTACTTC
TRBV5-1	-	15	TRBJ1-5	-	CASRISDGLYQPQHF	TGCGCCAGCAGAATTAGTGACGGCCTTTATCAGCCCCAGCATTTT
TRBV14	-	14	TRBJ2-2	TRBD1	CASKGTGLPGELFF	TGTGCCAGCAAGGGGACAGGCCTCCCCGGGGAGCTGTTTTTT
TRBV7-9	-	14	TRBJ1-6	TRBD1	CAIPTGGIGSPLHF	TGTGCCATCCCAACAGGGGGTATAGGATCACCCCTCCACTTT
TRBV4-1	-	15	TRBJ2-3	-	CASSQVDRFGGRQYF	TGCGCCAGCAGCCAAGTCGACAGGTTCGGCGGTCGGCAGTATTTT
TRBV2	-	15	TRBJ2-7	TRBD2	CASDGGGPIDRTKYF	TGTGCCAGCGATGGCGGGGGGCCGATCGACCGTACCAAGTACTTC
TRBV4-1	-	15	TRBJ2-7	-	CASSPAFPGYYEQYF	TGCGCCAGCAGCCCCGCTTTTCCGGGGTACTACGAGCAGTACTTC
TRBV6-4	-	14	TRBJ2-6	-	CASSDWSGANVLTF	TGTGCCAGCAGTGACTGGTCTGGGGCCAACGTCCTGACTTTC
TRBV28	-	13	TRBJ2-7	-	CASSTGPIYEQYF	TGTGCCAGCAGCACCGGGCCTATCTACGAGCAGTACTTC
TRBV7-9	-	14	TRBJ2-3	-	CASSLSQGWDTQYF	TGTGCCAGCAGCTTATCCCAGGGTTGGGATACGCAGTATTTT
TRBV3-1/TRBV3-2	-	14	TRBJ1-1	-	CASSPQGVGTEAFF	TGTGCCAGCAGCCCGCAGGGCGTGGGCACTGAAGCTTTCTTT
TRBV18	-	15	TRBJ2-2	-	CASSPFKGNTGELFF	TGTGCCAGCTCACCATTCAAGGGAAACACCGGGGAGCTGTTTTTT
TRBV18	-	12	TRBJ1-2	-	CASSLLSDGYTF	TGTGCCAGCTCACTTTTATCGGATGGCTACACCTTC
TRBV11-2	-	15	TRBJ2-3	-	CASSSNRGSTDTQYF	TGTGCCAGCAGCTCAAACCGGGGGAGCACAGATACGCAGTATTTT
TRBV12-3/TRBV12-4	-	13	TRBJ1-1	-	CASSLNLNTEAFF	TGTGCCAGCAGTTTGAATCTTAACACTGAAGCTTTCTTT
TRBV4-1	-	13	TRBJ2-7	-	CASSQDTLVEQYF	TGCGCCAGCAGCCAAGATACCCTCGTCGAGCAGTACTTC